This TCR beta chain was profiled in a study of blood T cells in healthy people across ages. Study-wide points: Because sorting was not performed, PBMCs prevented conclusive naive versus antigen-experienced comparison.

PCR was performed a second time for roughly 7 to 11 cycles using a sample-barcoded 5' primer and a J-beta primer mix. One entry per CDR3 protein, called by TCRdb with MiXCR from the 5' RACE reads. The data show roughly 800,000 distinct CDR3 sequences, around 36% seen once. The authors drew around 9.3 milliliters of peripheral blood from each donor. CDR3 size: 15 residues. From germline, CDR1 is DFQATT and CDR2 SNEGSKA (reference sequence). V lost 1 base and J 8 bases, leaving 18 bases between the germline ends. To note about this clonotype: Its matching antigen is unknown.

This chain joins TRBV20-1 and TRBJ2-4; D is undetermined. Material: blood. The sequence was collected from a man between 18 and 29 years old in good health. Here the CDR3 reads CSARVGGPTTDIQYF. In nucleotides, the CDR3 is TGCAGTGCTAGAGTAGGTGGGCCTACGACGGACATTCAGTACTTC.